The clone carrying this TCR beta chain has a handful of counts. The antigen remains unidentified. CDR1 and CDR2 from the germline V gene are SGHTA and FQGNSA. Trimming stripped 1 base from V and 2 bases from J, with 13 bases between. This CDR3 has 16 residues. This record belongs to a study of beta chain features in type 1 diabetes. The overall study: Summed over all samples, the examined sorted cells came to more than 85 million.

Study-level results: Significant though moderate, a shortening of TCRB CDR3s appeared in all four CD4+ subsets of Type 1 diabetes patients. Within the patient group, naive, central memory and Treg TCRB repertoires appeared more similar to each other than within healthy donors.

Expressed TCRB transcripts got sequenced, as all isolated RNA was reverse transcribed. Reads from naive, central memory and regulatory T cell samples averaged roughly 3.3 million. Assay used: immunoSEQ multiplex PCR; TCRdb lists only in-frame clones, some missing. The table has roughly 260,000 clones, under 13% seen once; the top ten hold about 0.018%. This clonotype originated in a man between 25 and 39 years old with type 1 diabetes. V usage is TRBV7-2 and J usage is TRBJ2-3; D is possibly TRBD2 (5 bases). The sample was naive CD4+ T cells from blood. The CDR3 nucleotides read TGTGCCAGCAGCTTAGGGGTAGACTACCTCACAGATACGCAGTATTTT. Its protein is CASSLGVDYLTDTQYF. The entire variable domain, with the rest obtained from reference TRBV7-2 and TRBJ2-3, is as follows: GAGVSQSPSNKVTEKGKDVELRCDPISGHTALYWYRQSLGQGLEFLIYFQGNSAPDKSGLPSDRFSAERTGGSVSTLTIQRTQQEDSAVYLCASSLGVDYLTDTQYFGPGTRLTVL.